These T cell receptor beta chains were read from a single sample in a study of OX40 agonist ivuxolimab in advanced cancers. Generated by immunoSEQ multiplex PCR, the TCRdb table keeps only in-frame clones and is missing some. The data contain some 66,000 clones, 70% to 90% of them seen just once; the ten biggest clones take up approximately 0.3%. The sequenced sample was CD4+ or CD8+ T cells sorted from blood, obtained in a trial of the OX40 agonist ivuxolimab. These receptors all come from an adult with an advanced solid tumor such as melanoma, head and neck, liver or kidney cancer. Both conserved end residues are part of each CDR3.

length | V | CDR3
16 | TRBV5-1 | CASSSGQDLASGRDTF
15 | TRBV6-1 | CASKREALSYNEQFF
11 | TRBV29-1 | CSGSLAGEQFF
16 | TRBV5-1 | CASSSLGQGLPGELFF
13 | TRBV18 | CASSPSGDQPQHF
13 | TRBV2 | CASRDSSTDTQYF
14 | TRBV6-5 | CASREHGASYEQYF
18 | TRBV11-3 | CASSFTPLGGMYQETQYF
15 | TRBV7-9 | CASRSYSGGAYEQYF
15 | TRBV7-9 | CASSPTGYSYNEQFF
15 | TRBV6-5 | CASSQNREGTYEQYF
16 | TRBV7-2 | CASSLVFASGGETQYF
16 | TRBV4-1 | CASSQQTGRPPYEQYF
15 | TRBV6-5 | CASSYSWTGSAEQYF
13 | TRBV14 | CASSQVRGGEQYF
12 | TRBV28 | CASSFIGNEQFF
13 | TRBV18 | CASSPRDQETQYF
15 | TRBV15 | CATSRGRAGTGELFF
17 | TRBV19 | CASSIPRGRGSNQPQHF
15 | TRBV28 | CASSLPLLLANEQFF
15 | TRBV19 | CASSIGTGTYNEQFF
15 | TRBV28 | CASSTATGMNTEAFF
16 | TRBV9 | CASSVGREGHYNEQFF
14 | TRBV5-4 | CASGIAGGPIEQYF
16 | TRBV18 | CASSPHALGVGYEQYF
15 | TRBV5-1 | CASSLGVSVSDEQFF
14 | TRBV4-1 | CASSQDTGTGELFF
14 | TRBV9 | CASSVSPQREEQFF
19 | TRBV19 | CASSNPKTAPLSGANVLTF
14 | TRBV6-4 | CASTAGPNTGELFF
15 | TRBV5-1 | CASSLAQGSVDEQYF
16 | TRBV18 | CASSPTEGGLNTEAFF
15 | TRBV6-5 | CASSYSGSSGNTIYF
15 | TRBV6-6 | CASSYAAGVRNEQFF
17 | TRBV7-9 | CASSLGGRGYGAEKLFF
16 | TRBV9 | CASSARGLAGGGEQYF
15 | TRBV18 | CASSLDGQGTEKLFF
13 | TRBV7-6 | CASSQNLADTQYF
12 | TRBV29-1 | CSAHQGNTEAFF
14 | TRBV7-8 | CASSLVRGELGYTF
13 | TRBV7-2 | CASSLLHKETQYF
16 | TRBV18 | CASSPRTSENTGELFF
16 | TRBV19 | CASSIDPGGRGGTQYF
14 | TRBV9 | CASSVGTSGPAQYF
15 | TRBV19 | CASTPHGAGPYGYTF
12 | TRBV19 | CASRQVNYGYTF
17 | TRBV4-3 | CASSRSRGDRRSDTQYF
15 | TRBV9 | CASSGGVGSWETQYF
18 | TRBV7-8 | CASSSVRGRADEYNEQFF
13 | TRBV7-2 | CASSLVPGEPQHF
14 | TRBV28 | CASGGGAVNTEAFF
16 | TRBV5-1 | CASKLSWGLAGGEQFF
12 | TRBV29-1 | CSFRRGLSEAFF
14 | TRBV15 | CATSRGFLWETQYF
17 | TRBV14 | CASSPGVSPKGGGEQFF
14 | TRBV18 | CASSPYSGGRWQYF
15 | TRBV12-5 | CASGRTSGGNYEQYF